A selection of T cell receptor beta chains follows, all from one sample in a study of cytomegalovirus exposure and HLA in healthy donors. Using immunoSEQ multiplex PCR, the repertoire was profiled, and TCRdb retains in-frame clones only, with some absent. The table records 85,000 to 110,000 clones, 76% of them present only once. Sequenced sample: PBMCs. These receptor sequences come from a woman between 18 and 29 years old in good health and CMV-seropositive. CDR3s include the opening cysteine and the closing phenylalanine or tryptophan. Each record gives: V gene, D gene, clone size, CDR3 length, J gene, CDR3 DNA, CDR3 protein. The D gene is left open where the match is weak. Some rows have no size entry. The others give once, few or many, or a class for an expanded clone.

TRBV5-5,TRBD2,once,15,TRBJ2-1,TGTGCCAGCAGCTTGGTAGCGGGAGGGTACAATGAGCAGTTCTTC,CASSLVAGGYNEQFF
TRBV9,TRBD2,few,13,TRBJ2-1,TGTGCCAGCAGCCCGGGACTAGCTCTGGAGCAGTTCTTC,CASSPGLALEQFF
TRBV10-3,NA,NA,12,TRBJ2-7,TGTGCCATCAGTACCGAGGGATACGAGCAGTACTTC,CAISTEGYEQYF
TRBV19,NA,NA,14,TRBJ1-2,TGTGCCAGTAGTATAGAGGGCAGGGCCTATGGCTACACCTTC,CASSIEGRAYGYTF
TRBV27,NA,NA,13,TRBJ1-4,TGTGCCAGCAGTGAGAACAGATATGAAAAACTGTTTTTT,CASSENRYEKLFF
TRBV23-1,TRBD1,NA,15,TRBJ2-5,TGCGCCAGCAGCCCCGGACAGGGCTCTGACGAGACCCAGTACTTC,CASSPGQGSDETQYF
TRBV12-5,TRBD2,NA,17,TRBJ2-1,TGTGCTAGTGGTTTGGCCCTAGCGGGGGGAATGAACAATGAGCAGTTCTTC,CASGLALAGGMNNEQFF
TRBV7-2,NA,once,12,TRBJ2-1,TGTGCCAGCAGCCACTGGCGGAATGAGCAGTTCTTC,CASSHWRNEQFF
TRBV6-6,NA,NA,14,TRBJ2-1,TGTGCCAGCAGAATTCAGGGGTTCGTCGATGAGCAGTTCTTC,CASRIQGFVDEQFF
TRBV28,NA,NA,12,TRBJ2-3,TGTGCCAGCACTGACTCCTGGGATACGCAGTATTTT,CASTDSWDTQYF
TRBV25-1,NA,NA,14,TRBJ2-7,TGTGCCAGCAGTAGCCAGGGTTATTTTATCGAGCAGTACTTC,CASSSQGYFIEQYF
TRBV29-1,TRBD1,NA,13,TRBJ1-1,TGCAGCGTGGGCCACAGGGGGGACACTGAAGCTTTCTTT,CSVGHRGDTEAFF
TRBV7-8,TRBD1,NA,13,TRBJ1-1,TGTGCCAGCAGCGCCCGACAGGGCTTTCGCGCTTTCTTT,CASSARQGFRAFF
TRBV7-3,TRBD1,NA,16,TRBJ1-1,TGTGCCAGCAGCAAGACTCCGGACAGGAGGAACACTGAAGCTTTCTTT,CASSKTPDRRNTEAFF
TRBV6-1,NA,NA,14,TRBJ2-7,TGTGCCAGCACAAAGACAGATGTCTCCTACGAGCAGTACTTC,CASTKTDVSYEQYF
TRBV4-1,NA,NA,18,TRBJ2-6,TGCGCCAGCAGCCAAGGGGCCCGTACTCCTTCTGGGGCCAACGTCCTGACTTTC,CASSQGARTPSGANVLTF
TRBV11-2,TRBD1,NA,13,TRBJ1-1,TGTGCCAGCAGCGGGACAGTCAGACCTGAAGCTTTCTTT,CASSGTVRPEAFF
TRBV7-2,TRBD2,NA,17,TRBJ2-1,TGTGCCAGTCGTCCTACCGGGTTGTCTAGCGGATACAATGAGCAGTTCTTC,CASRPTGLSSGYNEQFF
TRBV4-3,TRBD2,once,16,TRBJ2-3,TGCGCCAGCAGCCAAGTCCCTAGCGGGAGCACAGATACGCAGTATTTT,CASSQVPSGSTDTQYF
TRBV6-4,NA,NA,13,TRBJ1-1,TGTGCCAGCAGTAGACAGACGAACACTGAAGCTTTCTTT,CASSRQTNTEAFF
TRBV4-2,NA,NA,15,TRBJ2-2,TGTGCCAGCAGCCCTTTAGCGGAAAACACCGGGGAGCTGTTTTTT,CASSPLAENTGELFF
TRBV10-3,NA,NA,13,TRBJ1-4,TGTGCCATCAAGCCTGCAACTAATGAAAAACTGTTTTTT,CAIKPATNEKLFF
TRBV7-2,TRBD2,many,15,TRBJ2-1,TGTGCCAGCAGCAAACGGACTAGCGGCTACAATGAGCAGTTCTTC,CASSKRTSGYNEQFF
TRBV5-6,NA,NA,14,TRBJ2-5,TGTGCCAGCAGCTTGCCAACTATCCAAGAGACCCAGTACTTC,CASSLPTIQETQYF
TRBV27,NA,NA,18,TRBJ2-2,TGTGCCAGCAGTTTATTGTGGGGGGATACCATGAACACCGGGGAGCTGTTTTTT,CASSLLWGDTMNTGELFF
TRBV21-1,NA,NA,16,TRBJ1-1,TGTGCCAGCAGCAAAGCGGTCTCGGGGGGCCCCACTGAAGCTTTCTTT,CASSKAVSGGPTEAFF
TRBV5-1,TRBD1,once,15,TRBJ1-2,TGCGCCAGCAGCTTGGGACAGGGGGCTAACTATGGCTACACCTTC,CASSLGQGANYGYTF
TRBV7-3,TRBD2,few,15,TRBJ2-5,TGTGCCAGCAGCCCAACGGGCGGGAGCTGGGAGACCCAGTACTTC,CASSPTGGSWETQYF
TRBV28,NA,NA,15,TRBJ2-2,TGTGCCAGCAGTCCCCCCGGGATAAGCACCGGGGAGCTGTTTTTT,CASSPPGISTGELFF
TRBV7-3,NA,NA,15,TRBJ2-7,TGTGCCAGCAGCTGGGGCCCGTACACTTCCTACGAGCAGTACTTC,CASSWGPYTSYEQYF
TRBV9,NA,few,15,TRBJ2-7,TGTGCCAGCAGCCCATACGGTGGGGGCGGCTACGAGCAGTACTTC,CASSPYGGGGYEQYF
TRBV2,NA,NA,12,TRBJ2-1,TGTGCCAAGACGGACAGTAACAATGAGCAGTTCTTC,CAKTDSNNEQFF
TRBV5-1,TRBD1,NA,14,TRBJ2-7,TGCGCCAGCAGCTCTTCAGGACAGGGCTACGAGCAGTACTTC,CASSSSGQGYEQYF
TRBV5-1,TRBD2,NA,17,TRBJ2-7,TGCGCCAGCAGCTCTGGGCTAGCGGGAGGTCCGCCCTACGAGCAGTACTTC,CASSSGLAGGPPYEQYF
TRBV27,NA,once,15,TRBJ2-1,TGTGCCAGCAGTACCCTTCCGAGCTCCTACAATGAGCAGTTCTTC,CASSTLPSSYNEQFF
TRBV6-1,NA,NA,15,TRBJ2-5,TGTGCCAGCAGTGCTCAGAGCCAGGTCCAAGAGACCCAGTACTTC,CASSAQSQVQETQYF
TRBV19,NA,few,14,TRBJ1-2,TGTGCCAGTAGTACCTCACAGGGTACCTATGGCTACACCTTC,CASSTSQGTYGYTF
TRBV10-3,NA,NA,13,TRBJ1-4,TGTGCCATCAGTGCTGGGGAGCAGGACCCCCGGTTTTTT,CAISAGEQDPRFF
TRBV18,NA,NA,16,TRBJ1-4,TGTGCCAGCTCACCAAGGGCGGGACTGCGGAATGAAAAACTGTTTTTT,CASSPRAGLRNEKLFF
TRBV7-9,NA,few,15,TRBJ1-2,TGTGCCAGCAGCTTAAAAGGGGGTACTAACTATGGCTACACCTTC,CASSLKGGTNYGYTF